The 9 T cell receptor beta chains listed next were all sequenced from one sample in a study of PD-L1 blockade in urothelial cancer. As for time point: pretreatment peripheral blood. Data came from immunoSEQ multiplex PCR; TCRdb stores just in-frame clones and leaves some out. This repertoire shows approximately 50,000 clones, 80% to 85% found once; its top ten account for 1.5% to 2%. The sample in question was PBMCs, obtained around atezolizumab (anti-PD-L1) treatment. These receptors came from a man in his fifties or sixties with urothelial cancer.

The CDR3 nucleotides are TGTGCCAGCAGTGGAAGGACAGGACTAAACACTGAAGCTTTCTTT. Translating it yields CASSGRTGLNTEAFF. The V call is TRBV2, the J call TRBJ1-1, with 7 bases lining up with TRBD1. Germline values: CDR1 SNHLY, CDR2 FYNNEI. The CDR3 loop spans 15 amino acids. With V trimmed by 4 bases and J by 2 bases, 7 bases remained unmatched.

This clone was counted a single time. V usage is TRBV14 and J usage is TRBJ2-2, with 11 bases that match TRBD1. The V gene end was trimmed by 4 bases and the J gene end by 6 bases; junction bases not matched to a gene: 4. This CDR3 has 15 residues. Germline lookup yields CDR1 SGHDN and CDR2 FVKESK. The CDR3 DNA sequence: TGTGCCAGCAGCCTAGGACAGGGGGCATCCGGGGAGCTGTTTTTT. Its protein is CASSLGQGASGELFF. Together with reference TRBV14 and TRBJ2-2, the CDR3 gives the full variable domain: EAGVTQFPSHSVIEKGQTVTLRCDPISGHDNLYWYRRVMGKEIKFLLHFVKESKQDESGMPNNRFLAERTGGTYSTLKVQPAELEDSGVYFCASSLGQGASGELFFGEGSRLTVL.

CDR3 residues: CASSLPGKNTEAFF. The CDR3 DNA reads as TGTGCCAGCAGCTTGCCAGGGAAAAACACTGAAGCTTTCTTT. This chain uses TRBV5-6 with TRBJ1-1; possible D gene TRBD1, 5 bases. Trimming removed 1 base from V and 2 bases from J, with 9 bases in between. There are 14 residues in the CDR3. Germline V lookup: CDR1 SGHDT, CDR2 YYEEEE.

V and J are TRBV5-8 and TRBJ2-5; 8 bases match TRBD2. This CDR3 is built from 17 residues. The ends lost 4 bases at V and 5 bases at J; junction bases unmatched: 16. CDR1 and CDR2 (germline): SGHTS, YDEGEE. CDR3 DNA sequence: TGTGCCAGCAGCCCCGGGGGGGGCGCCCATTTAGCGGAGACCCAGTACTTC. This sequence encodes CASSPGGGAHLAETQYF.

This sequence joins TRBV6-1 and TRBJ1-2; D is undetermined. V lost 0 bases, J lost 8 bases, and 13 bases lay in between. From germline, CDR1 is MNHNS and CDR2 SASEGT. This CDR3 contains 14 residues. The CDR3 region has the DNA TGTGCCAGCAGTGAAGCCCTGTATGCGTGGGGCTACACCTTC. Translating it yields CASSEALYAWGYTF.

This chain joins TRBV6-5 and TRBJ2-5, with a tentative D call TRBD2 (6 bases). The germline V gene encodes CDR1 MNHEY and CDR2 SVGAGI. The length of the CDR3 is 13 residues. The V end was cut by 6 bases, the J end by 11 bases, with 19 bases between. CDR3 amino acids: CASSLRGTERQYF. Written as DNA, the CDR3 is TGTGCCAGCAGCCTACGGGGGACTGAAAGACAGTACTTC.

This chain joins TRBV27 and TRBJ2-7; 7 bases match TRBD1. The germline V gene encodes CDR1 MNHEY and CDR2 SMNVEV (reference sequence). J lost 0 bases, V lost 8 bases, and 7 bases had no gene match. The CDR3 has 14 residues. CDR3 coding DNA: TGTGCCAGCTCCTCCGGGACAGCCTCCTACGAGCAGTACTTC. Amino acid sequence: CASSSGTASYEQYF.

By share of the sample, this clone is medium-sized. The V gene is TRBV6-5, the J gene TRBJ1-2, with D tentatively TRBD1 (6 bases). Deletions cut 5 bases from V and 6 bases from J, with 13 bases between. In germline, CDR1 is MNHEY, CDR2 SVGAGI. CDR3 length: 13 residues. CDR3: CASSQSHRDGYTF. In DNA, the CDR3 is TGTGCCAGCAGTCAATCACACAGGGATGGCTACACCTTC.

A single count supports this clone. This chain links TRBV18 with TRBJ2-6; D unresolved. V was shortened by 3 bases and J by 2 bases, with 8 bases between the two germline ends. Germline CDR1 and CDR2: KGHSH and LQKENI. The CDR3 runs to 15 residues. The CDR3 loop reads CASSPPWPGANVLTF. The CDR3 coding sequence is TGTGCCAGCTCACCTCCCTGGCCTGGGGCCAACGTCCTGACTTTC. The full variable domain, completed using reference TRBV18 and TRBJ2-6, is NAGVMQNPRHLVRRRGQEARLRCSPMKGHSHVYWYRQLPEEGLKFMVYLQKENIIDESGMPKERFSAEFPKEGPSILRIQQVVRGDSAAYFCASSPPWPGANVLTFGAGSRLTVL.